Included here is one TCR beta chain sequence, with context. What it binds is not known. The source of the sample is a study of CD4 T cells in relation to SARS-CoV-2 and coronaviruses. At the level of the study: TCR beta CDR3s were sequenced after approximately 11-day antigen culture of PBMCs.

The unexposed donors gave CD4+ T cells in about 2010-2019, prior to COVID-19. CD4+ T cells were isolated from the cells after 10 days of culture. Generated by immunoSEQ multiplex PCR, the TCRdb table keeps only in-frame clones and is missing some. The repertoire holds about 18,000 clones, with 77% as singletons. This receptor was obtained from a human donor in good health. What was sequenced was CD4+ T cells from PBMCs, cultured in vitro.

The CDR3 protein is CASSKLAGGPGDTQYF. In DNA, the CDR3 is TGTGCCAGCAGCAAACTAGCGGGAGGGCCCGGAGATACGCAGTATTTT. This rearrangement joins TRBV3-1 (or the pseudogene TRBV3-2) to TRBJ2-3; 13 bases line up with TRBD2. V was clipped by 5 bases and J by 5 bases; unmatched bases: 7. In germline, CDR1 is LGHDT, CDR2 YNNKEL (reference sequence). There are 16 residues in the CDR3.